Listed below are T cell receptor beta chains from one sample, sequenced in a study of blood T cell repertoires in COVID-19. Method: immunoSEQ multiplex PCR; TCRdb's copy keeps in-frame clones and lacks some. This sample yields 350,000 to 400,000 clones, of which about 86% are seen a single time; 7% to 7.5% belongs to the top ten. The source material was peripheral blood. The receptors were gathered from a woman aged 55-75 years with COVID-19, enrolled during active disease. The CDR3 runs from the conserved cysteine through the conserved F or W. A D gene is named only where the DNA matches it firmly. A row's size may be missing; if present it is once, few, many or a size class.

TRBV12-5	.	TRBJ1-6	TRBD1	CASGGQGMDNSPLHF	TGTGCTAGTGGGGGACAGGGTATGGATAATTCACCCCTCCACTTT
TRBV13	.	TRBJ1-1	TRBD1	CASSIGQGMNTEAFF	TGTGCCAGCAGCATAGGACAGGGAATGAACACTGAAGCTTTCTTT
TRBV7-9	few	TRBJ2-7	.	CASSGEWGSYEQYF	TGTGCCAGCAGCGGGGAGTGGGGCTCCTACGAGCAGTACTTC
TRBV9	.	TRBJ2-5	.	CASSVGTADQETQYF	TGTGCCAGCAGCGTAGGAACGGCGGACCAAGAGACCCAGTACTTC
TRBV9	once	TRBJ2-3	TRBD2	CASSSTPAGGRTDTQYF	TGTGCCAGCAGCTCTACACCGGCGGGGGGGCGGACAGATACGCAGTATTTT
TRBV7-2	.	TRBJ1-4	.	CASSLSGTNNEKLFF	TGTGCCAGCAGCCTCTCCGGGACAAACAATGAAAAACTGTTTTTT
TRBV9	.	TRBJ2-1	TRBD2	CASSARAGGPSNEQFF	TGTGCCAGCAGCGCGCGAGCGGGGGGGCCATCGAATGAGCAGTTCTTC
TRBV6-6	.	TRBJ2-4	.	CASSNPGHPQYF	TGTGCCAGCAGCAATCCGGGACACCCACAGTACTTC
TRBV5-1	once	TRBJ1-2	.	CASSDGAANYGYTF	TGCGCCAGCAGCGACGGAGCTGCTAACTATGGCTACACCTTC
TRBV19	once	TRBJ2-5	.	CASSIDLGRVETQYF	TGTGCCAGTAGTATAGATCTCGGCAGGGTGGAGACCCAGTACTTC
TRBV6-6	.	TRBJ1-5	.	CASSTDRSNQPQHF	TGTGCCAGCAGTACTGACAGGAGCAATCAGCCCCAGCATTTT
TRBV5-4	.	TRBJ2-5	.	CASSLFATEETQYF	TGTGCCAGCAGCTTGTTTGCGACAGAAGAGACCCAGTACTTC
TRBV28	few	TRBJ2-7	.	CASSLRGGQYEQYF	TGTGCCAGCAGTTTGAGGGGGGGACAATACGAGCAGTACTTC
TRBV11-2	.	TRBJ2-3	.	CASSSTSLEDTQYF	TGTGCCAGCAGCTCCACCTCTCTAGAGGATACGCAGTATTTT
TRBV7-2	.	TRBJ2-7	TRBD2	CASSVSGGSSYEQYF	TGTGCCAGCAGCGTTAGCGGGGGGAGCTCCTACGAGCAGTACTTC
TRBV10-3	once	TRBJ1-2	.	CAISEQASDYGYTF	TGTGCCATCAGTGAGCAGGCGTCAGACTATGGCTACACCTTC
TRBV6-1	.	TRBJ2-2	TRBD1	CASSGAGGRNTGELFF	TGTGCCAGCAGTGGCGCAGGGGGCAGGAACACCGGGGAGCTGTTTTTT
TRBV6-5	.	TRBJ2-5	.	CASSYQLYQETQYF	TGTGCCAGCAGTTATCAGTTGTACCAAGAGACCCAGTACTTC
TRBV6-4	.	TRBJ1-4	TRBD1	CASSDQPGQGDEKLFF	TGTGCCAGCAGTGACCAACCGGGACAGGGGGATGAAAAACTGTTTTTT
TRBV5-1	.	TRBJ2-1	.	CASRTDGSSYNEQFF	TGCGCCAGCAGAACTGACGGGAGCTCCTACAATGAGCAGTTCTTC
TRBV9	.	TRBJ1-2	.	CASSVATDSLQSPYGYTF	TGTGCCAGCAGCGTAGCTACGGACAGTTTACAGTCCCCCTATGGCTACACCTTC
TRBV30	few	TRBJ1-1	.	CAWLRAVTEAFF	TGTGCCTGGTTAAGAGCGGTCACTGAAGCTTTCTTT
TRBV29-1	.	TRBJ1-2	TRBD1	CSAGGGGAYGYTF	TGCAGCGCAGGGGGCGGCGGGGCCTATGGCTACACCTTC
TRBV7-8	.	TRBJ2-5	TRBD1	CASSLRPTGTGGSARETQYF	TGTGCCAGCAGCTTAAGGCCGACCGGGACAGGGGGCTCGGCGCGAGAGACCCAGTACTTC
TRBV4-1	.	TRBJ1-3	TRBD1	CASSQMGQLSGNTIYF	TGCGCCAGCAGCCAGATGGGACAGCTCTCTGGAAACACCATATATTTT
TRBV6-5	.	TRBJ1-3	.	CASSYSSLGNTIYF	TGTGCCAGCAGTTACTCGAGCCTTGGAAACACCATATATTTT
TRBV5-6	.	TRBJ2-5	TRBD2	CASSLGLAGGFGETQYF	TGTGCCAGCAGCTTGGGACTAGCGGGAGGATTCGGGGAGACCCAGTACTTC
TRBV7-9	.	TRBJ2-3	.	CASSLDGGLSTDTQYF	TGTGCCAGCAGCTTAGACGGGGGACTCAGCACAGATACGCAGTATTTT
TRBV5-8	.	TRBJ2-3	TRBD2	CASSLGQTSGGRTDTQYF	TGTGCCAGCAGCTTGGGGCAGACTAGCGGGGGGCGCACAGATACGCAGTATTTT
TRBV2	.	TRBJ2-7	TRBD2	CASSEELAGGTYEQYF	TGTGCCAGCAGTGAAGAGCTAGCGGGGGGGACCTACGAGCAGTACTTC
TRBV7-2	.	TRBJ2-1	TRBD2	CASSKTSGGPYNEQFF	TGTGCCAGCAGCAAAACTAGCGGGGGGCCCTACAATGAGCAGTTCTTC
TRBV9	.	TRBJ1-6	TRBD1	CASSDRQGGLNSPLHF	TGTGCCAGCAGCGATCGACAGGGAGGACTGAATTCACCCCTCCACTTT
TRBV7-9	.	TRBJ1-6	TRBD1	CASSSLTAQGANNSPLHF	TGTGCCAGCAGCTCCCTGACGGCACAGGGGGCCAATAATTCACCCCTCCACTTT
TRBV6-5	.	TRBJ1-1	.	CASSLVNDGDTEAFF	TGTGCCAGCAGTTTGGTTAATGACGGAGACACTGAAGCTTTCTTT
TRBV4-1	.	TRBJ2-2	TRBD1	CTSSLETGEIRTGELFF	TGCACCAGCAGCCTAGAGACAGGGGAGATCCGCACCGGGGAGCTGTTTTTT
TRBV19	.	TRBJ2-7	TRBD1	CASSRSTGTGSYEQYF	TGTGCCAGTAGTAGGTCAACCGGGACAGGTTCCTACGAGCAGTACTTC
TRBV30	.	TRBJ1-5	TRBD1	CAWGTGTNQPQHF	TGTGCCTGGGGGACAGGCACCAATCAGCCCCAGCATTTT
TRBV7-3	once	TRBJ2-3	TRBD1	CASSLWARQGVTDTQYF	TGTGCCAGCAGCTTATGGGCCAGACAGGGGGTCACAGATACGCAGTATTTT
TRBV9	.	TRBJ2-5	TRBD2	CASSPRGTSVETQYF	TGTGCCAGCAGCCCCCGCGGGACTAGCGTGGAGACCCAGTACTTC
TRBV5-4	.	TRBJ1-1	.	CASSLWGREAFF	TGTGCCAGCAGCTTATGGGGCCGCGAAGCTTTCTTT
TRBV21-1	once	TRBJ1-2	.	CASSSGGRDRGYTF	TGTGCCAGCAGCTCAGGAGGTCGCGATCGGGGCTACACCTTC
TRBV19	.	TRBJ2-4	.	CASRKVEVAKNIQYF	TGTGCCAGTAGGAAGGTCGAGGTGGCCAAAAACATTCAGTACTTC
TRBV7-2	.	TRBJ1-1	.	CASSPWVAEGTEAFF	TGTGCCAGCAGCCCCTGGGTGGCAGAGGGAACTGAAGCTTTCTTT
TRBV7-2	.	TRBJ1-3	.	CASSLDTSGNTIYF	TGTGCCAGCAGTCTGGACACCTCTGGAAACACCATATATTTT
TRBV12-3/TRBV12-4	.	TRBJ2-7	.	CASTSEGNYEQYF	TGTGCCAGCACCAGCGAGGGAAACTACGAGCAGTACTTC
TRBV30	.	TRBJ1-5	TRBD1	CAWSGGTGGDQPQHF	TGTGCCTGGAGCGGAGGGACAGGGGGCGATCAGCCCCAGCATTTT
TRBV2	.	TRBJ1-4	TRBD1	CASSLQGVNEKLFF	TGTGCCAGCAGCCTTCAGGGGGTTAATGAAAAACTGTTTTTT
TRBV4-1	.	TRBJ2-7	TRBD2	CASSQGGGSSYEQYF	TGCGCCAGCAGCCAAGGGGGGGGAAGCTCCTACGAGCAGTACTTC
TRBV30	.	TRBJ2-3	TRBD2	CAWSVSGGTDTQYF	TGTGCCTGGAGTGTTAGCGGGGGCACAGATACGCAGTATTTT
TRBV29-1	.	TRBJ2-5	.	CSVEDEAAGETQYF	TGCAGCGTTGAAGATGAGGCGGCGGGGGAGACCCAGTACTTC
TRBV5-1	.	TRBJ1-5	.	CASSEGRDKYQPQHF	TGCGCCAGCAGCGAGGGCCGGGACAAATATCAGCCCCAGCATTTT
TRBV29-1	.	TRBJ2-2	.	CSVGLGQNTGELFF	TGCAGCGTTGGGCTGGGACAAAACACCGGGGAGCTGTTTTTT
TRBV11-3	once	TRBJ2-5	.	CASRLVSEETQYF	TGTGCCAGCAGGCTTGTCAGCGAAGAGACCCAGTACTTC
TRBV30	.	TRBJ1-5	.	CAWSVRENSNQPQHF	TGTGCCTGGAGTGTACGGGAAAATAGCAATCAGCCCCAGCATTTT
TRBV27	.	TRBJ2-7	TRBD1	CASRPGTGSYEQYF	TGTGCCAGCAGACCTGGGACAGGGAGCTACGAGCAGTACTTC
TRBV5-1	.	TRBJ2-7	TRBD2	CASSPGLLVNYEQYF	TGCGCCAGCAGCCCGGGACTACTTGTCAACTACGAGCAGTACTTC
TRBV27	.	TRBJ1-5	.	CASSFVGGRNQPQHF	TGTGCCAGCAGTTTTGTCGGGGGAAGGAATCAGCCCCAGCATTTT
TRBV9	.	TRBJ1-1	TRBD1	CASSGTGGNTEAFF	TGTGCCAGCAGCGGGACAGGGGGCAACACTGAAGCTTTCTTT
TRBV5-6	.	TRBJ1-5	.	CASSPGEGFNQPQHF	TGTGCCAGCAGCCCCGGGGAGGGATTTAATCAGCCCCAGCATTTT